These 26 T cell receptor beta chains originate from one sample sequenced in a study of graft-versus-host responses after intestinal transplantation. Antigen specificity for these receptors is unknown. Assay used: immunoSEQ multiplex PCR; TCRdb lists only in-frame clones, some missing. The repertoire holds about 88,000 clones, with 90% as singletons. The sample consisted of unstimulated CD4+ T cells sorted from spleen or lymph node cells, taken before intestinal transplant. Every receptor here comes from a human donor who received an intestinal transplant.

The rearrangement joins TRBV6-1 to TRBJ1-1; TRBD1 matches at 7 bases. Germline V CDR1 and CDR2: MNHNS, SASEGT. The ends lost 3 bases at V and 6 bases at J; junction bases unmatched: 4. This CDR3 has 13 amino acids. The DNA of the CDR3 is TGTGCCAGCAGTGAGCACAGGGGCGCTGAAGCTTTCTTT. As protein: CASSEHRGAEAFF.

V and J are TRBV6-5 and TRBJ1-1; no clear D gene. Germline V gives CDR1 MNHEY, CDR2 SVGAGI. This CDR3 contains 15 residues. The V gene lost 7 bases and the J gene lost 5 bases, with 20 bases spanning the gap. CDR3 DNA: TGTGCCAGCACCGATGAAGGCCTCGGGTGGACTGAAGCTTTCTTT. This codes for CASTDEGLGWTEAFF.

Remarks on this clone: At one end, the junction sequence differs from germline, possibly due to a read error. The rearrangement joins TRBV7-7 to TRBJ2-2; TRBD1 is a possible D gene (5 bases). Germline CDR1 reads SSHAT; CDR2 reads FNYEAQ (reference sequence). The CDR3 has 14 residues. CDR3 amino acids: CASSPRANTGELFF. CDR3 DNA sequence: TGTGCTAGCAGCCCCAGGGCCAACACCGGGGAGCTGTTTTTT.

The chain employs TRBV6-1 and TRBJ1-4; D call uncertain. The germline gives CDR1 MNHNS, CDR2 SASEGT. This CDR3 spans 14 amino acids. The germline V and J ends were trimmed by 2 bases and 0 bases, with 4 bases remaining between them. The CDR3 protein is CASSEFATNEKLFF. The CDR3, as DNA: TGTGCCAGCAGTGAATTCGCAACTAATGAAAAACTGTTTTTT.

This rearrangement joins TRBV10-3 to TRBJ2-1; TRBD2 aligns across 8 bases. The germline V gene has CDR1 ENHRY and CDR2 SYGVKD. V lost 6 bases to trimming and J lost 8 bases; unmatched junction nucleotides: 9. The CDR3 consists of 14 residues. The DNA of the CDR3 is TGTGCCATCAGCCCGGGGGGGCCCGGCGATGAGCAGTTCTTC. Encoded protein: CAISPGGPGDEQFF.

This clone was seen a single time. The chain combines TRBV2 with TRBJ2-7, with D unresolved. Trimming left V 7 bases short and J 0 bases short, with 16 bases between. Germline-derived CDR1 and CDR2 are SNHLY and FYNNEI. This CDR3 is 15 amino acids long. The CDR3, as DNA: TGTGCCAGCACCGTCGACGGGTGGAGCTCCTACGAGCAGTACTTC. Amino acids: CASTVDGWSSYEQYF.

V usage is TRBV27 and J usage is TRBJ2-2, with 8 nucleotides matching TRBD1. The germline V gene has CDR1 MNHEY and CDR2 SMNVEV (reference sequence). Trimming cost V 5 bases and J 3 bases; bases outside gene matches: 5. The CDR3 is 15 residues long. The CDR3 nucleotides are TGTGCCAGCAGTCACGGACAGGGCTACACCGGGGAGCTGTTTTTT. It is translated as CASSHGQGYTGELFF.

V and J are TRBV14 and TRBJ1-2; the match to TRBD1 covers 7 bases. The CDR3 is 13 amino acids. Losses at the gene ends were 4 bases for V and 8 bases for J; bases not matched to a gene: 7. CDR1 is SGHDN, CDR2 FVKESK, per germline. The CDR3 sequence is CASSPGGSGGYTF. CDR3 DNA: TGTGCCAGCAGCCCAGGGGGGAGCGGCGGCTACACCTTC.

The V and J genes are TRBV29-1 and TRBJ1-1, with a possible D match to TRBD1 (6 bases). The V end lost 3 bases, the J end lost 8 bases, and 19 bases lay between the germline ends. Germline V gene lookup returns CDR1 SQVTM and CDR2 ANQGSEA. This CDR3 contains 14 residues. The CDR3 DNA reads as TGCAGCGTTGAGGCGTGGTGGCGGGGGCAGGAAGCTTTCTTT. The encoded protein is CSVEAWWRGQEAFF.

This clone is a singleton in its sample. This sequence joins TRBV19 and TRBJ1-1; maybe TRBD1 (5 bases). This CDR3 has 17 amino acids. Trimming took 6 bases from V and 0 from J, leaving 20 bases between them. Germline V gives CDR1 LNHDA, CDR2 SQIVND (reference sequence). CDR3 DNA sequence: TGTGCCAGTAGATCGACGGTTGGGGGGACGGTGAACACTGAAGCTTTCTTT. As protein: CASRSTVGGTVNTEAFF.

The chain couples TRBV9 to TRBJ2-1; 10 nucleotides agree with TRBD2. This CDR3 has 16 amino acids. From germline, CDR1 is SGDLS and CDR2 YYNGEE. J was trimmed by 8 bases and V by 3 bases; bases with no gene match: 11. Written as DNA, the CDR3 is TGTGCCAGCAGCGCCAAACATAGCGGGGGGATCGATGAGCAGTTCTTC. This gives the protein CASSAKHSGGIDEQFF. The complete variable domain, with remaining parts taken from reference TRBV9 and TRBJ2-1, reads DSGVTQTPKHLITATGQRVTLRCSPRSGDLSVYWYQQSLDQGLQFLIQYYNGEERAKGNILERFSAQQFPDLHSELNLSSLELGDSALYFCASSAKHSGGIDEQFFGPGTRLTVL.

The rearrangement joins TRBV20-1 to TRBJ1-1; no clear D. The CDR3 length is 11 residues. V gave up 3 bases and J gave up 1 base, with 3 bases separating them. The germline V gene has CDR1 DFQATT and CDR2 SNEGSKA (reference sequence). The CDR3 DNA is TGCAGTGCTAGTCGGAACACTGAAGCTTTCTTT. Encoded protein: CSASRNTEAFF.

This chain connects TRBV2 to TRBJ2-7; 8 bases fit TRBD2. Germline assignment: CDR1 SNHLY and CDR2 FYNNEI. The V segment lost 11 bases and the J segment 4 bases; nucleotides outside the gene matches: 7. The CDR3 consists of 12 residues. The CDR3 DNA reads TGTGCCGCCGGGGGGGGGAAATACGAGCAGTACTTC. Translation: CAAGGGKYEQYF.

The chain has TRBV5-1 and TRBJ1-1, with D perhaps matching TRBD1 (5 bases). The CDR3 covers 13 residues. From germline, CDR1 is SGHRS and CDR2 YFSETQ. V was cut by 4 bases and J by 10 bases, with 17 bases left in between. Here the CDR3 reads CASSPGGGPGAFF. In nucleotides, the CDR3 is TGCGCCAGCAGCCCGGGGGGGGGACCGGGAGCTTTCTTT.

The chain combines TRBV13 with TRBJ2-5, with D possibly matching TRBD2 (6 bases). The germline gives CDR1 PRHDT, CDR2 FYEKMQ (reference sequence). V lost 3 bases and J 2 bases, leaving 16 bases between the germline ends. The CDR3 totals 16 residues. CDR3 in amino acids: CASSFSGDPDQETQYF. CDR3 nucleotide sequence: TGTGCCAGCAGCTTTTCGGGGGATCCGGATCAAGAGACCCAGTACTTC.

J is TRBJ1-1 and V is TRBV2; 10 bases fit TRBD1. Germline values: CDR1 SNHLY, CDR2 FYNNEI. With 8 bases clipped from V and 6 bases from J, the junction kept 6 bases outside the gene matches. The CDR3 sequence is 13 residues long. CDR3 region: CASGGQGGSEAFF. CDR3 nucleotide sequence: TGTGCCAGCGGCGGACAGGGGGGGTCTGAAGCTTTCTTT.

The chain recombines TRBV19 with TRBJ1-1; D gene uncertain. Trimming pared 0 bases from V and 1 base from J, leaving 6 bases between. The CDR3 is 14 amino acids. Germline CDR1 reads LNHDA; CDR2 reads SQIVND (reference sequence). For the CDR3, the DNA is TGTGCCAGTAGTATAGATCGGTGGAACACTGAAGCTTTCTTT. Translating gives CASSIDRWNTEAFF.

The chain employs TRBV5-4 and TRBJ1-2; 7 nucleotides match TRBD1. Germline V gene sequence: CDR1 SGHNT, CDR2 YYREEE (reference sequence). The trim removed 5 bases at V and 7 bases at J, leaving 5 bases unmatched. This CDR3 spans 12 amino acids. The CDR3 region is CASSVAGGGYTF. CDR3 sequence (DNA): TGTGCCAGCAGTGTAGCAGGGGGTGGCTACACCTTC.

The rearrangement joins TRBV5-1 to TRBJ1-3; no reliable D call. The germline V gene has CDR1 SGHRS and CDR2 YFSETQ. V lost 4 bases to trimming and J lost 4 bases, with 9 bases between them. This CDR3 has 13 residues. In DNA, the CDR3 is TGCGCCAGCAGCCCCCTTCGGGGAAACACCATATATTTT. Amino acid sequence: CASSPLRGNTIYF.

This clone was recorded once. The genes are TRBV19 and TRBJ2-2; perhaps TRBD1 as D (6 bases). The CDR3 spans 13 residues. V dropped 6 bases and J dropped 6 bases, with 11 bases sitting between them. Germline V gene lookup returns CDR1 LNHDA and CDR2 SQIVND (reference sequence). CDR3 in amino acids: CASRQGRSGELFF. The CDR3 nucleotides read TGTGCCAGTAGGCAGGGGCGGTCCGGGGAGCTGTTTTTT.

The gene calls are TRBV9 and TRBJ2-5, with TRBD2 identical over 9 bases. Germline loops: CDR1 SGDLS, CDR2 YYNGEE. V lost 3 bases to trimming and J lost 2 bases; unmatched junction nucleotides: 11. The CDR3 has 17 residues. The CDR3 loop is CASSARAGGPRQETQYF. For the CDR3, the DNA is TGTGCCAGCAGCGCCCGGGCGGGGGGGCCCCGTCAAGAGACCCAGTACTTC.

The rearrangement joins TRBV5-1 to TRBJ1-2; 12 bases line up with TRBD1. CDR1 and CDR2 (germline): SGHRS, YFSETQ. Losses at the gene ends were 3 bases for V and 4 bases for J; bases not matched to a gene: 7. This CDR3 region has 16 residues. The CDR3 DNA reads as TGCGCCAGCAGCTCAGCCGGGACAGGGGGCGCCTATGGCTACACCTTC. Amino acids: CASSSAGTGGAYGYTF.

The chain joins TRBV2 to TRBJ1-5; D remains unclear. Between the trimmed V and J ends, which lost 8 bases and 6 bases, there was a span of 8 bases. Germline CDR1 and CDR2: SNHLY and FYNNEI. The CDR3 covers 11 residues. This CDR3 reads CASAAGQPQHF. CDR3 nucleotide sequence: TGTGCCAGCGCGGCCGGTCAGCCCCAGCATTTT. The whole variable domain, remainder taken from reference TRBV2 and TRBJ1-5, is EPEVTQTPSHQVTQMGQEVILRCVPISNHLYFYWYRQILGQKVEFLVSFYNNEISEKSEIFDDQFSVERPDGSNFTLKIRSTKLEDSAMYFCASAAGQPQHFGDGTRLSIL.

The V gene is TRBV18, the J gene TRBJ1-5; the match to TRBD1 covers 10 bases. Germline lookup yields CDR1 KGHSH and CDR2 LQKENI. The J segment lost 6 bases and the V segment lost 3 bases, leaving 5 bases of the junction unmatched. CDR3 length: 15 amino acids. CDR3 loop: CASSPDRGQGQPQHF. The DNA of the CDR3 is TGTGCCAGCTCACCCGACAGGGGGCAGGGTCAGCCCCAGCATTTT.

The J gene is TRBJ2-3, the V gene TRBV7-2; 8 positions agree with TRBD2. Germline V gives CDR1 SGHTA, CDR2 FQGNSA. The junction had 4 bases not matched to a gene; V was cut back by 3 bases and J by 2 bases. The CDR3 extends over 15 amino acids. The CDR3 nucleotides read TGTGCCAGCAGCTTTTGGCGGGGGGCCACAGATACGCAGTATTTT. Translating it yields CASSFWRGATDTQYF.

The chain couples TRBV27 to TRBJ2-2; 8 bases are shared with TRBD2. CDR3 length: 15 residues. CDR1 is MNHEY and CDR2 is SMNVEV in the germline V gene (reference sequence). Unmatched junction bases numbered 6, after V lost 5 bases and J lost 4 bases. This CDR3 is CASSIRGGGTGELFF. The CDR3 nucleotides are TGTGCCAGCAGTATCCGGGGGGGAGGCACCGGGGAGCTGTTTTTT.